One T cell receptor beta chain is described in this entry. The junction departs from germline at one end; a sequencing error may be responsible. This sample was included in a study of CD8+CD57+ T cells in acquired aplastic anemia. Study-wide background: Sorted CD4+ and CD8+ cells gave an average of around 3.3 ug of DNA.

Genomic DNA constituted the template upon which TCR beta VDJ and CDR3 profiling was performed. TCRdb re-derived calls from the reads in MiXCR, one entry per CDR3 protein. The data contain roughly 250,000 distinct CDR3 sequences, 82% of them singletons. The CDR3 loop spans 14 amino acids. The germline gives CDR1 SEHNR, CDR2 FQNEAQ (reference sequence). All sequencing subjects had displayed CD8+CD57+ cell expansion on flow cytometry. The sequencing sample was made of sorted CD4+, CD8+, or CD8+CD57+ T cells (not recorded which) from PBMCs. The rearrangement uses TRBV7-9 and TRBJ2-7; TRBD2 matches 9 bases. The TCR was taken from a human donor with aplastic anemia. The CDR3 bases are TGTGCCAGCAGCGCCGCGACTAGCGGAATAGATACGCAGTTC. Translated, it gives CASSAATSGIDTQF.